The clone carrying this T cell receptor beta chain was observed a few times. Its matching antigen is unknown. The CDR3 length is 14 residues. Trimming left V 5 bases short and J 4 bases short, with 9 bases between. Germline V lookup: CDR1 LNHDA, CDR2 SQIVND (reference sequence). The entry originates in a study of OX40 agonist ivuxolimab in advanced cancers. Findings and caveats of the study: Among the nonresponders, some also had low normalized T-cell clonal expansion. Partial responders at 0.1-3.0 mg/kg showed near-lowest clonal expansion. Circulating CD4+ and CD8+ T cells showed clonal expansion by week 6 at 0.1 to 3.0 mg/kg.

Profiling relied on immunoSEQ multiplex PCR, and the TCRdb table lists in-frame clones only, not all of them. In the table there are about 74,000 clones, around 89% of which are singletons. This receptor was obtained from an adult with an advanced solid tumor such as melanoma, head and neck, liver or kidney cancer. The rearrangement uses TRBV19 and TRBJ2-6, with D unresolved. Sequenced here: CD4+ or CD8+ T cells sorted from blood, sampled in a trial of the OX40 agonist ivuxolimab. This CDR3 is CASSPATGANVLTF. The CDR3 nucleotides read TGTGCCAGTAGTCCGGCCACAGGGGCCAACGTCCTGACTTTC.